The T cell receptor beta chain described here comes from a study of T cell changes during pregnancy in multiple sclerosis (dated by TCRdb to between 2019 and 2020). Study-wide context: The study examined how the T cell repertoire changed over the course of pregnancy in women with multiple sclerosis.

At the junction V is shortened by 2 bases and J by 0 bases; bases outside the gene matches: 10. The germline V gene supplies CDR1 SNHLY and CDR2 FYNNEI. The CDR3 covers 19 residues, taking in both the cysteine and the phenylalanine. Only the CDR3 region is kept as DNA, spanning 57 bases read in frame from base 1. About this clone itself: The specificity of this receptor is unknown. The record has no base qualities; no much larger clone is one base away.

Libraries were built with the immunoSEQ multiplex PCR assay. TCRdb re-hosts the immuneACCESS table, in-frame sequences only. Its copies lack some clones; in the studies checked, an unresolved V gene accounts for under half of them, and the cause for the rest is not known. In this sample the table shows about 40,000 clones, roughly 88% of which occur a single time. In total, the top ten clones hold roughly 1.4% of the sample. The origin of this receptor is a female donor with multiple sclerosis, enrolled in a pregnancy study. In this chain, TRBV2 is recombined with TRBJ2-3; the central 11 bases match TRBD2. The specimen sequenced was PBMCs (not recorded whether the cells were cultured). This receptor has the CDR3 CASSEWLAGGRDSTDTQYF. The nucleotide sequence is TGTGCCAGCAGTGAATGGCTAGCGGGAGGACGGGATAGCACAGATACGCAGTATTTT.